This T cell receptor beta chain was recorded in a study of vaccination effects on CD4 cells after COVID-19. In the study overall: At 16 days and one week before vaccination, a couple of convalescent patients gave samples.

Researchers isolated CD4+ T cells once approximately ten days of culture had elapsed. TCRdb's copy holds only in-frame clones and misses some; the assay was immunoSEQ multiplex PCR. This table has approximately 50,000 clones, 70% to 80% appearing once. This clone was observed once. The antigen remains unidentified. Specimen: CD4+ T cells from PBMCs cultured without peptide, collected before COVID-19 vaccination. The TCR was taken from a human donor who had a prior SARS-CoV-2 infection.

CDR3 sequence reads: CASSLDRGTSGTDTQYF. In DNA form, the CDR3 reads TGTGCCAGCAGCTTAGATCGAGGTACTAGCGGCACAGATACGCAGTATTTT. The V and J genes are TRBV11-2 and TRBJ2-3; TRBD2 aligns across 7 bases. This CDR3 has 17 amino acids. CDR1 and CDR2 (germline): SGHAT, FQNNGV. The J segment lost 1 base and the V segment lost 0 bases, leaving 7 bases of the junction unmatched.